A selection of T cell receptor beta chains follows, all from one sample in a study of CD8 T cells in Susac syndrome. TCRdb re-called the immunoSEQ multiplex PCR reads with MiXCR, one entry per CDR3 protein. The sample carries over 350,000 distinct CDR3 sequences, approximately 85% recorded once. Sequenced: CD8+ T cells from PBMCs. The receptor set was obtained from a human donor with multiple sclerosis. Each CDR3 is given with its conserved first and last residue. A D gene is named only where the DNA matches it firmly. Only some rows state a clone size, as once, few, many or a class for expanded clones.

clone_size d_call v_call cdr3_aa
NA NA TRBV6-6 CASSYWARTGELFF
NA NA TRBV5-6 CASSLEDSIYGYTF
NA NA TRBV5-1 CASSSYDLSTEQYF
NA NA TRBV20-1 CSASGGGDTEAFF
NA NA TRBV27 CASSLIGGLSYEQYF
NA NA TRBV20-1 CSARGLEGVNTGELFF
once NA TRBV14 CASSPPSTTNTGELFF
NA NA TRBV29-1 CSVGDDDYGYTF
NA NA TRBV20-1 CSARDANRGPANYGYTF
NA NA TRBV6-5 CASSYSHGAYEQYF
NA NA TRBV14 CASSLKTTRLLTYGYTF
NA NA TRBV6-6 CASTLGGVNEQFF
NA NA TRBV27 CASSLSVAMVGELFF
NA NA TRBV12-3/TRBV12-4 CASSPGTAETEAFF
NA TRBD1 TRBV4-1 CASSPPWQGGYGYTF
NA NA TRBV19 CASSIGSPEETQYF
NA TRBD2 TRBV29-1 CSVVGGVTGELFF
NA NA TRBV12-3/TRBV12-4 CASTRTVLDGYTF
NA TRBD2 TRBV27 CASSGLAVGDTQYF
NA TRBD1 TRBV4-1 CASSQSDRDTEAFF
NA NA TRBV20-1 CSARDYQSSYEQYF
few NA TRBV6-1 CASDGTFSYEQYF
once NA TRBV11-1 CASSLLGNTGELFF
NA TRBD1 TRBV7-9 CASSPNAGTDQETQYF
NA TRBD2 TRBV6-5 CASSYSTSAHFYNEQFF
few NA TRBV27 CASSFGADYGYTF
NA NA TRBV5-5 CASSRGDQGGNQPQHF
NA NA TRBV12-3/TRBV12-4 CASSLPDSYEQYF
NA TRBD2 TRBV20-1 CSARRLAGGRGDPDTQYF
NA NA TRBV19 CASSTEDPYGQYF
few NA TRBV20-1 CSARDLKDSNQYF
NA TRBD1 TRBV11-2 CASSLWDRRLNTEAFF
NA NA TRBV13 CASTPETFRSGANVLTF
NA TRBD2 TRBV5-6 CASSRGLAGLTYNEQFF
few NA TRBV18 CASSQGLADTGELFF
few NA TRBV11-3 CASSYHTGSVYNEQFF
NA NA TRBV4-1 CASSPLSGAYQPQHF
NA NA TRBV30 CAWSVGANEQFF
NA NA TRBV15 CATRRDASYEQYF
few TRBD2 TRBV10-3 CATTTSGGTDTQYF
NA NA TRBV27 CASSVTGFGYGYTF
NA TRBD1 TRBV5-1 CASSFFRGQGYYGYTF
NA TRBD1 TRBV7-8 CASSLAGGPAGNEQFF
once NA TRBV30 CAGSGGVLEAFF
NA NA TRBV2 CASSEARGELFF
NA NA TRBV10-2 CASADYEQYF
NA TRBD2 TRBV5-1 CASSLAGASGQETQYF
NA NA TRBV23-1 CASTSGVLETEAFF
NA TRBD2 TRBV7-2 CASSPWTSGNTYEQYF
NA TRBD2 TRBV12-3/TRBV12-4 CASSLSPLAGSPYNEQFF